This T cell receptor (beta chain) was recorded in a study of blood T cells in healthy people across ages. Whole-study findings and limits: PBMCs left unsorted prevented a conclusive naive versus antigen-experienced comparison. Changes seen in expanded clonotypes were possibly confounded by donor CMV status left unknown. Those diversity estimates obtained from one million T cells were thought to be underestimates.

Comments on this clonotype: Antigen specificity is unknown.

Combining a sample-barcoded 5' primer with a J-beta primer mix, a second PCR ran for roughly 7 to 12 cycles. MiXCR, applied by TCRdb to the 5' RACE reads, yields one record per CDR3 protein. The sample holds fewer than 2,000,000 distinct CDR3 sequences, 35% to 50% seen once. The CDR3 sequence is 12 residues long. The germline V and J ends were trimmed by 4 bases and 5 bases, with 8 bases remaining between them. The germline gives CDR1 SGHTA, CDR2 FQGNSA. The V and J genes are TRBV7-2 and TRBJ1-1; D unresolved. The receptor comes from a human donor in good health. The sequencing sample was made of blood. CDR3 in DNA: TGTGCCAGCAGCTCCTGGGAGACTGAAGCTTTCTTT. It specifies CASSSWETEAFF.